These T cell receptor beta chains were read from a single sample in a study of shared clonotypes between healthy human individuals. Method: immunoSEQ multiplex PCR; TCRdb's copy keeps in-frame clones and lacks some. In the table there are over a million clones, roughly 96% of which are singletons. Input material: naive CD4+ T cells sorted from blood. These receptors were taken from a man aged 30 to 39 in good health. CDR3s include the opening cysteine and the closing phenylalanine or tryptophan. A D gene is named only where the DNA matches it firmly. Rows may omit the clone size; those that give it use once, few, many or a size class.

- - TRBJ2-5 TRBV11-2 CASSPAVLPTETQYF TGTGCCAGCAGCCCCGCGGTCCTGCCCACGGAGACCCAGTACTTC
TRBD1 - TRBJ2-7 TRBV9 CASSPRSGTGLDEQYF TGTGCCAGCAGCCCCCGCTCCGGGACAGGTCTCGACGAGCAGTACTTC
TRBD1 once TRBJ1-2 TRBV4-3 CASSQGQGADGYTF TGCGCCAGCAGCCAGGGACAGGGGGCTGATGGCTACACCTTC
- - TRBJ2-7 TRBV5-1 CASSLGGTRGEQYF TGCGCCAGCAGCTTAGGCGGCACCAGAGGCGAGCAGTACTTC
- - TRBJ2-5 TRBV4-1 CASSQVIAKETQYF TGCGCCAGCAGCCAAGTTATCGCCAAAGAGACCCAGTACTTC
- - TRBJ1-3 TRBV19 CASSTDNSGNTIYF TGTGCCAGTAGTACGGACAACTCTGGAAACACCATATATTTT
TRBD1 once TRBJ2-1 TRBV11-3 CASSSGQTGWNEQFF TGTGCCAGCAGCTCCGGACAGACAGGGTGGAATGAGCAGTTCTTC
- - TRBJ1-1 TRBV27 CASSFNTGNTEAFF TGTGCCAGCAGTTTTAATACCGGGAACACTGAAGCTTTCTTT
- once TRBJ2-1 TRBV11-3 CASSFSFMGVFRNEQFF TGTGCCAGCAGCTTTTCTTTCATGGGGGTTTTTCGAAATGAGCAGTTCTTC
TRBD1 - TRBJ2-2 TRBV23-1 CASSQFVIGTGVTGELFF TGCGCCAGCAGTCAATTTGTAATAGGGACAGGGGTTACCGGGGAGCTGTTTTTT
- - TRBJ1-2 TRBV5-1 CASSLGTVLAGRGGGYTF TGCGCCAGCAGCTTGGGGACGGTTTTGGCAGGGCGCGGTGGTGGCTACACCTTC
- - TRBJ2-2 TRBV18 CASSPQQGNTGELFF TGTGCCAGCTCACCACAACAGGGGAACACCGGGGAGCTGTTTTTT
- - TRBJ1-2 TRBV10-2 CASSHTRDTGYTF TGCGCCAGCTCTCACACCCGGGACACTGGCTACACCTTC
- - TRBJ2-6 TRBV28 CASRGGSSGANVLTF TGTGCCAGCAGGGGTGGAAGCTCTGGGGCCAACGTCCTGACTTTC
- - TRBJ2-1 TRBV7-3 CASSLTLTGTYNEQFF TGTGCCAGCAGCTTAACGTTAACGGGAACCTACAATGAGCAGTTCTTC
TRBD2 - TRBJ2-1 TRBV5-1 CASSLAALAGGQSSYNEQFF TGCGCCAGCAGCTTGGCAGCGCTAGCGGGAGGTCAAAGCTCCTACAATGAGCAGTTCTTC
TRBD1 - TRBJ1-4 TRBV27 CASSSGQGWEKLFF TGTGCCAGCAGTTCCGGACAGGGTTGGGAAAAACTGTTTTTT
- - TRBJ1-4 TRBV28 CASSFRAPEKLFF TGTGCCAGCAGTTTTAGGGCACCCGAAAAACTGTTTTTT
TRBD2 - TRBJ2-1 TRBV15 CATSRGGAVGTNEQFF TGTGCCACCAGCAGGGGAGGGGCGGTGGGGACGAATGAGCAGTTCTTC
TRBD1 - TRBJ2-7 TRBV7-2 CASSLSGGLYEQYF TGTGCCAGCAGCTTGTCAGGGGGCTTGTACGAGCAGTACTTC
TRBD2 - TRBJ2-7 TRBV10-3 CAIASGRASYEQYF TGTGCCATAGCCAGCGGGAGGGCCTCCTACGAGCAGTACTTC
- - TRBJ2-2 TRBV28 CASRGGGGELFF TGTGCCAGCAGGGGGGGAGGCGGGGAGCTGTTTTTT
- - TRBJ2-3 TRBV5-1 CASSLGDPTDTQYF TGCGCCAGCAGCTTGGGGGACCCCACAGATACGCAGTATTTT
- once TRBJ1-3 TRBV5-1 CASSLMFGGNGNTIYF TGCGCCAGCAGCTTGATGTTCGGGGGGAACGGAAACACCATATATTTT
- - TRBJ2-3 TRBV28 CASGTQNTQYF TGTGCCAGCGGGACTCAAAATACGCAGTATTTT
- - TRBJ2-2 TRBV27 CATLDSFGTGELFF TGTGCCACTCTAGACTCTTTCGGCACCGGGGAGCTGTTTTTT
TRBD1 - TRBJ1-2 TRBV7-2 CASRQGNYGYTF TGTGCCAGCAGACAGGGGAACTATGGCTACACCTTC
TRBD1 - TRBJ2-7 TRBV19 CASSITGAVGYEQYF TGTGCCAGTAGTATCACAGGGGCGGTTGGCTACGAGCAGTACTTC
- - TRBJ2-1 TRBV29-1 CSAGGREAVSYNEQFF TGCAGCGCTGGAGGGCGCGAGGCCGTCTCCTACAATGAGCAGTTCTTC
- - TRBJ1-5 TRBV2 CASSRGLSNQPQHF TGTGCCAGCAGCAGGGGCCTGAGCAATCAGCCCCAGCATTTT
TRBD1 - TRBJ2-1 TRBV7-2 CASSPPGQGYNEQFF TGTGCCAGCAGCCCTCCGGGACAGGGATACAATGAGCAGTTCTTC
TRBD2 - TRBJ2-7 TRBV30 CAWGLAESSYEQYF TGTGCCTGGGGACTAGCGGAGAGCTCCTACGAGCAGTACTTC
TRBD2 - TRBJ2-7 TRBV29-1 CSVGPAAGGYEQYF TGCAGCGTTGGTCCCGCGGCGGGAGGGTACGAGCAGTACTTC
- - TRBJ1-5 TRBV19 CASSSYIGQPQHF TGTGCCAGTAGTTCCTACATCGGTCAGCCCCAGCATTTT
TRBD2 - TRBJ2-1 TRBV10-3 CAIQSSGRSSSYNEQFF TGTGCCATCCAATCTAGCGGGAGGTCTAGCTCCTACAATGAGCAGTTCTTC
- once TRBJ1-1 TRBV27 CATQGLMNTEAFF TGTGCCACTCAGGGGTTGATGAACACTGAAGCTTTCTTT
- - TRBJ1-5 TRBV7-9 CASSQQGNQPQHF TGTGCCAGCAGCCAACAGGGAAATCAGCCCCAGCATTTT
TRBD1 - TRBJ2-4 TRBV7-2 CASSLGPFLGGATKNIQYF TGTGCCAGCAGCTTAGGTCCGTTTCTAGGGGGCGCGACCAAAAACATTCAGTACTTC
- - TRBJ2-2 TRBV13 CASSLLPVGAGGELFF TGTGCCAGCAGCTTACTACCGGTAGGGGCTGGCGGGGAGCTGTTTTTT
TRBD1 - TRBJ2-2 TRBV5-4 CASRTGRTGELFF TGTGCCAGCCGGACAGGGCGGACCGGGGAGCTGTTTTTT
- - TRBJ1-2 TRBV10-3 CAISDRNYGYTF TGTGCCATCAGTGACAGGAACTATGGCTACACCTTC
TRBD2 - TRBJ2-7 TRBV27 CASQAWTSGASYEQYF TGTGCCAGCCAGGCCTGGACTAGCGGGGCATCATACGAGCAGTACTTC
TRBD1 - TRBJ1-5 TRBV6-1 CASSLQGMRQPQHF TGTGCCAGCAGCCTACAGGGGATGAGGCAGCCCCAGCATTTT
TRBD2 - TRBJ2-3 TRBV5-6 CASSRPPLAGFTDTQYF TGTGCCAGCAGCCGACCCCCACTAGCGGGATTTACAGATACGCAGTATTTT
- - TRBJ1-4 TRBV18 CASSPAGGTNEKLFF TGTGCCAGCTCACCAGCTGGGGGCACTAATGAAAAACTGTTTTTT
- - TRBJ2-2 TRBV10-3 CATLQGRDGGELFF TGTGCCACCCTACAAGGACGGGACGGAGGGGAGCTGTTTTTT
TRBD1 - TRBJ2-7 TRBV5-1 CASSYRDREHEQYF TGCGCCAGCAGCTACCGGGACAGGGAGCACGAGCAGTACTTC
- - TRBJ2-7 TRBV7-6 CASSLQDGPYEQYF TGTGCCAGCAGCTTACAGGACGGACCCTACGAGCAGTACTTC
TRBD2 - TRBJ2-7 TRBV10-1 CASSDGTSGPPFF TGCGCCAGCAGTGACGGGACTAGCGGACCGCCGTTCTTC